This T cell receptor beta chain was identified during a study of T cells in Graves' hyperthyroidism and ophthalmopathy. Background on the study: It was at initial diagnosis, before any treatment, that peripheral blood was collected.

Findings and caveats of the study: Separation of ophthalmopathy from stable hyperthyroidism was achieved by a 13 V-J model. Onset of ophthalmopathy came a median roughly 6 months after the model predicted it. Blood also showed most of the thyroid clonotypes that were expanded above 0.001.

Amplified regions were TCR beta CDR3 sequences from RNA transcripts. Initially, a first-round RT-PCR of the TCR CDR3 employed the HTBI primer set. TCRdb called the multiplex PCR reads again in MiXCR, with one record for every CDR3 protein. Seen here are fewer than 250,000 distinct CDR3 sequences, roughly 17% observed once, and the top ten hold about 30%. Between the trimmed V and J ends, which lost 3 bases and 2 bases, there was a span of 11 bases. Germline V CDR1 and CDR2: SGHTA, FQGNSA. This CDR3 has 14 residues. This clonotype was counted at least ten times. Its cognate antigen is unknown. The TCR was taken from a woman aged 18-29 years with Graves' ophthalmopathy. The sequencing sample was made of blood. The genes are TRBV7-2 and TRBJ2-7, with TRBD2 as a possible D gene (6 bases). The CDR3 sequence: CASSFGGSPYEQYF. In nucleotides, the CDR3 is TGTGCCAGCAGCTTTGGGGGGTCCCCCTACGAGCAGTACTTC.